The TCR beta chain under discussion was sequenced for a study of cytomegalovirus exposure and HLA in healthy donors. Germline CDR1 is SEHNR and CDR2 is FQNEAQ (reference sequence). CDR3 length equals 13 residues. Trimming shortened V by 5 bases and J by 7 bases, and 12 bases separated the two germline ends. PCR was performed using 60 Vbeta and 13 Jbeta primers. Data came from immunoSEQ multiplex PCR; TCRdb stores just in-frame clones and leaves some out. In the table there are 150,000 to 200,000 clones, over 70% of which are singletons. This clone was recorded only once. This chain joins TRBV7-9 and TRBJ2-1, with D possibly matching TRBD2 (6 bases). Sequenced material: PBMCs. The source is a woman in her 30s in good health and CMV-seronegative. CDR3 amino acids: CASSTPGENEQFF. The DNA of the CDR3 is TGTGCCAGCAGCACCCCGGGAGAAAATGAGCAGTTCTTC.